These 10 T cell receptor beta chains originate from one sample sequenced in a study of T cell responses to AZD1222 COVID-19 vaccine. Libraries were prepared by immunoSEQ multiplex PCR; TCRdb keeps only in-frame clonotypes and omits some of them. The sample contains under 200,000 clones, almost 90% of which appear only once. The sequencing used peripheral blood, collected on day 0 of AZD1222 vaccination. Receptors were obtained from an adult in good health.

J is TRBJ1-5 and V is TRBV18; no firm D call. The germline CDR1 and CDR2 sequences are KGHSH and LQKENI. The V end was cut by 1 base, the J end by 7 bases, with 14 bases between. This CDR3 contains 15 residues. The CDR3 bases are TGTGCCAGCTCACCACAGGAGGAGCAGGCCCAGCCCCAGCATTTT. This codes for CASSPQEEQAQPQHF.

J is TRBJ1-1 and V is TRBV6-2 or TRBV6-3; D ambiguous. Per germline, CDR1 MNHEY and CDR2 SVGEGT. Deletions cut 2 bases from V and 1 base from J, with 11 bases between. This CDR3 has 15 amino acids. The CDR3 nucleotides are TGTGCCAGCAGTTACGGAGCCAGAAAGAACACTGAAGCTTTCTTT. This sequence encodes CASSYGARKNTEAFF.

V usage is TRBV2 and J usage is TRBJ1-5, with D possibly matching TRBD1 (5 bases). Per the germline V gene, CDR1 is SNHLY and CDR2 is FYNNEI. V was pared by 0 bases and J by 7 bases, with 13 bases between. The CDR3 loop spans 15 amino acids. CDR3 coding DNA: TGTGCCAGCAGTGAAGCCCCGGGACGCGGGCAGCCCCAGCATTTT. It yields the protein CASSEAPGRGQPQHF.

The chain joins TRBV2 to TRBJ2-3, with a tentative D call TRBD2 (7 bases). Germline V gene lookup returns CDR1 SNHLY and CDR2 FYNNEI. The V and J ends lost 8 bases and 4 bases respectively, with 16 bases between them. CDR3 length: 14 amino acids. The CDR3 bases are TGTGCCAGCGGGGCGGGGGCACGGGCAGATACGCAGTATTTT. Protein product: CASGAGARADTQYF. The full variable domain, rest sourced from reference TRBV2 and TRBJ2-3, is EPEVTQTPSHQVTQMGQEVILRCVPISNHLYFYWYRQILGQKVEFLVSFYNNEISEKSEIFDDQFSVERPDGSNFTLKIRSTKLEDSAMYFCASGAGARADTQYFGPGTRLTVL.

On this clone itself: The junction departs from the called germline gene at one end, perhaps through a read error. This chain joins TRBV28 and TRBJ1-3, with D possibly being TRBD1 (5 bases). From germline, CDR1 is MDHEN and CDR2 SYDVKM. The CDR3 is 14 residues long. In DNA, the CDR3 is TGTGCCAGCATCCCTGGGGGGAATGGAGACACCATATATTTT. Amino acid sequence: CASIPGGNGDTIYF. Full variable domain (outside the CDR3, taken from reference TRBV28 and TRBJ1-3): DVKVTQSSRYLVKRTGEKVFLECVQDMDHENMFWYRQDPGLGLRLIYFSYDVKMKEKGDIPEGYSVSREKKERFSLILESASTNQTSMYLCASIPGGNGDTIYFGEGSWLTVV.

The rearrangement joins TRBV28 to TRBJ2-7, with D perhaps matching TRBD1 or TRBD2 (5 bases each). The V end lost 3 bases, the J end lost 3 bases, and 9 bases lay between the germline ends. The germline V gene has CDR1 MDHEN and CDR2 SYDVKM. CDR3 length: 13 residues. CDR3 sequence: CASSLGRNYEQYF. As DNA, the CDR3 is TGTGCCAGCAGTTTGGGACGGAACTACGAGCAGTACTTC. The full variable domain, with the rest looked up from reference TRBV28 and TRBJ2-7, is DVKVTQSSRYLVKRTGEKVFLECVQDMDHENMFWYRQDPGLGLRLIYFSYDVKMKEKGDIPEGYSVSREKKERFSLILESASTNQTSMYLCASSLGRNYEQYFGPGTRLTVT.

The chain recombines TRBV2 with TRBJ2-7; TRBD1 aligns across 7 bases. This CDR3 is built from 15 residues. V lost 3 bases and J lost 0; bases outside the gene matches: 5. Germline CDR1 SNHLY, CDR2 FYNNEI. Written as DNA, the CDR3 is TGTGCCAGCAGTGAGTCGGCAGGGGGCTCCTACGAGCAGTACTTC. Its protein product is CASSESAGGSYEQYF. Together with reference TRBV2 and TRBJ2-7, the CDR3 gives the full variable domain: EPEVTQTPSHQVTQMGQEVILRCVPISNHLYFYWYRQILGQKVEFLVSFYNNEISEKSEIFDDQFSVERPDGSNFTLKIRSTKLEDSAMYFCASSESAGGSYEQYFGPGTRLTVT.

CDR3 sequence (DNA): TGTGCCAGCAGCTCGAGACAGGGGGATGAAAAACTGTTTTTT. Encoded protein: CASSSRQGDEKLFF. The genes are TRBV5-6 and TRBJ1-4; 9 bases are a match to TRBD1. This CDR3 is 14 amino acids long. With V trimmed by 3 bases and J by 6 bases, 3 bases remained unmatched. Per the germline V gene, CDR1 is SGHDT and CDR2 is YYEEEE.

V and J are TRBV30 and TRBJ1-5; tentatively, D is TRBD1 (5 bases). CDR3 length: 12 residues. Germline V gene data show CDR1 as GTSNPN and CDR2 as SVGIG (reference sequence). Between the trimmed V and J ends, which lost 3 bases and 5 bases, there was a span of 8 bases. The CDR3 DNA reads TGTGCCTGGAGGACAGCTGATCAGCCCCAGCATTTT. Its protein is CAWRTADQPQHF.

This chain connects TRBV2 to TRBJ2-2, with D unclear. Germline CDR1 reads SNHLY; CDR2 reads FYNNEI. The CDR3 spans 18 residues. V shed 4 bases and J shed 0 bases, with 18 bases lying between them. This CDR3 is CASSVPQEFPANTGELFF. The DNA of the CDR3 is TGTGCCAGCAGTGTACCGCAGGAGTTCCCCGCGAACACCGGGGAGCTGTTTTTT.